The next 27 T cell receptor beta chains were all read from a single sample in a study of patients and donors after allogeneic stem cell transplantation. TCRdb itself ran the RT-PCR reads through MiXCR, one entry per CDR3 protein. The sample contains some 880,000 distinct CDR3 sequences, about 20% of which appear only once. Material for sequencing was blood, either unsorted or a sorted T cell fraction (not recorded which). All receptors derive from a human donor who was either an allogeneic HSCT recipient or a stem cell or donor lymphocyte infusion donor (not recorded which). It is not recorded whose cells these are; they may come from a transplant donor.

This clonotype was seen only a few times. The chain is built from TRBV5-1 and TRBJ2-3, with 13 bases aligning to TRBD2. The CDR3 has 16 amino acids. CDR1 and CDR2 from the germline V gene are SGHRS and YFSETQ. Trimming at V came to 5 bases and at J to 4 bases, leaving 7 bases not matched to a gene. CDR3 sequence: CASRIGTSGTADTQYF. Here the CDR3 DNA reads TGCGCCAGCAGAATTGGGACTAGCGGGACCGCAGATACGCAGTATTTT.

The CDR3 spells CASSLRGQGGTSVNEKLFF. In DNA form, the CDR3 reads TGTGCCAGCAGCTTACGCGGACAGGGGGGCACGAGTGTGAATGAAAAACTGTTTTTT. The J gene is TRBJ1-4, the V gene TRBV11-2, with 10 bases aligning to TRBD1. Germline V gene sequence: CDR1 SGHAT, CDR2 FQNNGV. This CDR3 spans 19 amino acids. V was clipped by 2 bases and J by 5 bases; unmatched bases: 14.

This clonotype was recorded a few times. V gene TRBV4-3 combines with J gene TRBJ2-7; 8 bases are a match to TRBD1. With 3 bases clipped from V and 2 bases from J, the junction kept 6 bases outside the gene matches. Germline assignment: CDR1 LGHNA and CDR2 YSLEER. The CDR3 length is 15 residues. The DNA for the CDR3 is TGCGCCAGCAGCCATGGGGACAGGCTTGCCTACGAGCAGTACTTC. This codes for CASSHGDRLAYEQYF.

The genes are TRBV9 and TRBJ2-1, with D perhaps TRBD2 (6 bases). The CDR3 contains 13 residues. Germline loops: CDR1 SGDLS, CDR2 YYNGEE. Trimming pared 6 bases from V and 7 bases from J, leaving 14 bases between. The CDR3 region is CASNPWGRNEQFF. For the CDR3, the DNA is TGTGCCAGCAACCCGTGGGGGAGGAATGAGCAGTTCTTC.

This clonotype was recorded many times. The gene calls are TRBV12-3 or TRBV12-4 and TRBJ1-1; D gene uncertain. The CDR3 loop spans 13 amino acids. Deletions cut 7 bases from V and 0 bases from J, with 9 bases between. CDR3 protein: CASIGQLNTEAFF. The CDR3, as DNA: TGTGCCAGCATCGGGCAGCTGAACACTGAAGCTTTCTTT.

This clonotype was detected many times. The chain is built from TRBV12-3 or TRBV12-4 and TRBJ2-4, with a tentative D call TRBD2 (6 bases). The CDR3 runs to 13 residues. V lost 3 bases and J lost 13, with 16 bases in between. The CDR3 DNA is TGTGCCAGCAGTTTTAAGGGACTTGAGGGACAGTACTTC. This gives the protein CASSFKGLEGQYF.

In its sample, this clonotype was seen a few times. The chain uses TRBV4-3 and TRBJ2-3; TRBD2 aligns across 10 bases. Germline V gives CDR1 LGHNA, CDR2 YSLEER. This CDR3 has 15 amino acids. J lost 2 bases, V lost 3 bases, and 2 bases had no gene match. The CDR3 reads CASSQLAGVTDTQYF. The CDR3 DNA reads as TGCGCCAGCAGCCAGCTAGCGGGGGTCACAGATACGCAGTATTTT.

The rearrangement joins TRBV27 to TRBJ2-3, with D possibly called TRBD1 or TRBD2 (5 bases each). Germline loops: CDR1 MNHEY, CDR2 SMNVEV (reference sequence). The length of the CDR3 is 13 residues. Trimming cost V 3 bases and J 12 bases, with 16 bases left between them. CDR3 region: CASSFGPGQAQYF. CDR3 coding DNA: TGTGCCAGCAGTTTTGGCCCGGGGCAAGCACAGTATTTT.

This clonotype was detected many times. The rearrangement links TRBV5-5 to TRBJ1-2; D uncertain. The germline gives CDR1 SGHKS, CDR2 YYEKEE (reference sequence). V was shortened by 0 bases and J by 0 bases, with 9 bases between the two germline ends. The CDR3 length is 15 residues. The DNA of the CDR3 is TGTGCCAGCAGCTTGGAGGGTACAGCTAACTATGGCTACACCTTC. Amino acids: CASSLEGTANYGYTF. Full variable domain (rest looked up from reference TRBV5-5 and TRBJ1-2): DAGVTQSPTHLIKTRGQQVTLRCSPISGHKSVSWYQQVLGQGPQFIFQYYEKEERGRGNFPDRFSARQFPNYSSELNVNALLLGDSALYLCASSLEGTANYGYTFGSGTRLTVV.

In its sample, this clonotype was seen a few times. This chain connects TRBV12-3 or TRBV12-4 to TRBJ1-6; D is ambiguous. This CDR3 is built from 14 residues. V lost 5 bases and J 7 bases, leaving 12 bases between the germline ends. CDR3 DNA: TGTGCCAGCAGTCAGAGAGAGGCAAATTCACCCCTCCACTTT. Protein sequence: CASSQREANSPLHF.

This clonotype was seen ten or more times. The chain recombines TRBV4-2 with TRBJ2-3; D ambiguous. This CDR3 comprises 13 residues. Between the trimmed V and J ends, which lost 4 bases and 4 bases, there was a span of 9 bases. The V gene's germline CDR1 is LGHNA and CDR2 YNFKEQ. For the CDR3, the DNA is TGTGCCAGCAGCCGACTTCCCGCAGATACGCAGTATTTT. Translated, it gives CASSRLPADTQYF.

This chain links TRBV7-9 with TRBJ2-1; 7 nucleotides align to TRBD2. This CDR3 is built from 16 residues. V shed 4 bases and J 10 bases; nucleotides not matched to a gene: 16. Germline CDR1 SEHNR, CDR2 FQNEAQ (reference sequence). The CDR3 sequence: CASSSSGREGMGEQFF. The DNA of the CDR3 is TGTGCCAGCAGCTCCTCTGGTAGGGAGGGGATGGGGGAGCAGTTCTTC.

In this sample, this clonotype turned up a few times. V is TRBV20-1 and J is TRBJ2-7; 8 nucleotides line up with TRBD1. Germline CDR1 is DFQATT and CDR2 is SNEGSKA (reference sequence). The CDR3 is made up of 11 amino acids. The V and J ends lost 5 bases and 7 bases, in that order; junction bases with no gene match: 4. Here the CDR3 DNA reads TGCAGTGCTTATCAGGGGGCTGAGCAGTACTTC. Translating it yields CSAYQGAEQYF.

Remarks on this clonotype: The conserved phenylalanine or tryptophan is not found at the CDR3 terminus, so this likely reflects a read error. It is unclear where the CDR3 begins or ends on the DNA, so no DNA is shown, and the CDR3 is as TCRdb lists it. This rearrangement joins TRBV12-3 or TRBV12-4 to TRBJ2-7; TRBD1, the table's D call, was not compared with the DNA. Ends included, the CDR3 has 13 residues. The CDR3: CASSLNWQGKSWY.

This clonotype appeared a few times. This chain joins TRBV3-1 and TRBJ2-7, with D perhaps assigned TRBD1 or TRBD2 (5 bases each). The CDR3 length is 18 residues. The V gene's germline CDR1 is LGHDT and CDR2 YNNKEL (reference sequence). Deletions cut 3 bases from V and 0 bases from J, with 21 bases between. The CDR3 spells CASSHDTWGTPYSYEQYF. The CDR3 nucleotides read TGTGCCAGCAGCCATGACACCTGGGGGACCCCCTACTCCTACGAGCAGTACTTC.

This clonotype was seen many times. This chain uses TRBV12-3 or TRBV12-4 with TRBJ2-5, with no clear D. Trimming cost V 4 bases and J 0 bases, with 12 bases left between them. CDR3 size: 15 residues. CDR3 in DNA: TGTGCCAGCAGTTACACAGACGGGTACCAAGAGACCCAGTACTTC. Translation gives CASSYTDGYQETQYF.

Only a few counts were recorded for this clonotype. The genes are TRBV4-1 and TRBJ1-1; D is ambiguous. The CDR3 consists of 15 residues. Trimming stripped 1 base from V and 1 base from J, with 10 bases between. The germline V gene encodes CDR1 MGHRA and CDR2 YSYEKL. The CDR3 here is CASSQVGLQNTEAFF. The CDR3 coding sequence is TGCGCCAGCAGCCAAGTTGGATTGCAGAACACTGAAGCTTTCTTT.

The J gene is TRBJ1-2, the V gene TRBV12-3 or TRBV12-4; D possibly corresponds to TRBD1 (5 bases). There are 14 residues in the CDR3. Trimming shortened V by 5 bases and J by 4 bases, and 14 bases separated the two germline ends. CDR3 DNA: TGTGCCAGCAGTCCAGACAGCAATCTCTATGGCTACACCTTC. As protein: CASSPDSNLYGYTF.

This chain uses TRBV14 with TRBJ1-2; 10 nucleotides align to TRBD1. Germline V CDR1 and CDR2: SGHDN, FVKESK. The CDR3 runs 16 residues. V was pared by 5 bases and J by 4 bases, with 10 bases of the junction left unmatched. The CDR3 bases are TGTGCCAGCAGCAAACTTGGACAGGGGGAGATCTATGGCTACACCTTC. It encodes CASSKLGQGEIYGYTF.

The chain carries TRBV7-9 and TRBJ2-2, with 10 bases fitting TRBD2. The germline V gene encodes CDR1 SEHNR and CDR2 FQNEAQ (reference sequence). CDR3 size: 16 residues. The V gene end was trimmed by 3 bases and the J gene end by 1 base; junction bases not matched to a gene: 2. The CDR3 DNA sequence: TGTGCCAGCAGCTTTAGCGGGGGGATGAACACCGGGGAGCTGTTTTTT. This sequence encodes CASSFSGGMNTGELFF. The full variable domain, rest sourced from reference TRBV7-9 and TRBJ2-2, is DTGVSQNPRHKITKRGQNVTFRCDPISEHNRLYWYRQTLGQGPEFLTYFQNEAQLEKSRLLSDRFSAERPKGSFSTLEIQRTEQGDSAMYLCASSFSGGMNTGELFFGEGSRLTVL.

V is TRBV27 and J is TRBJ2-1; D is perhaps TRBD2 (6 bases). V was cut by 3 bases and J by 9 bases, with 12 bases left in between. The CDR3 loop spans 13 amino acids. Germline CDR1 MNHEY, CDR2 SMNVEV (reference sequence). In nucleotides, the CDR3 is TGTGCCAGCAGTTTTTCTTCCGGGGGTGAGCAGTTCTTC. It is translated as CASSFSSGGEQFF.

V is TRBV6-5 and J is TRBJ1-2; 9 nucleotides match TRBD1. Looked up from germline, CDR1 is MNHEY and CDR2 is SVGAGI. With 2 bases clipped from V and 10 bases from J, the junction kept 8 bases outside the gene matches. This CDR3 contains 14 residues. CDR3: CASSYGGTGRFYTF. DNA of the CDR3: TGTGCCAGCAGTTACGGGGGGACAGGGAGGTTCTACACCTTC.

This clonotype was counted a few times. The junction shows a germline mismatch at one end, possibly a read error. The rearrangement joins TRBV6-6 to TRBJ2-7, with D possibly TRBD1 on 6 matching bases. The germline V gene encodes CDR1 MNHNY and CDR2 SVGAGI (reference sequence). The CDR3 runs to 13 residues. CDR3 amino acids: CASSYLQQGGPGF. The CDR3 coding sequence is TGTGCCAGCAGTTACTTACAACAGGGTGGGCCTGGGTTC.

The rearrangement joins TRBV13 to TRBJ2-3, with unresolved D. CDR1 PRHDT and CDR2 FYEKMQ come from the germline V gene (reference sequence). The length of the CDR3 is 13 residues. The V and J ends lost 5 bases and 0 bases respectively, with 6 bases between them. The CDR3 is CASSRISTDTQYF. CDR3 DNA sequence: TGTGCCAGCAGCCGAATTAGCACAGATACGCAGTATTTT.

The V and J genes are TRBV20-1 and TRBJ2-3; 8 nucleotides agree with TRBD1. From germline, CDR1 is DFQATT and CDR2 SNEGSKA (reference sequence). Trimming at V came to 4 bases and at J to 0 bases, leaving 6 bases not matched to a gene. This CDR3 region has 15 residues. In DNA form, the CDR3 reads TGCAGTGCTAATTCCGGGACAGGCAGCACAGATACGCAGTATTTT. Translating gives CSANSGTGSTDTQYF.

CDR3 bases: TGTGCCAGCAGCCAAGAGGTGGCGGGGGGAATCAATGAGCAGTTCTTC. It is translated as CASSQEVAGGINEQFF. The rearrangement uses TRBV3-1 and TRBJ2-1; 8 nucleotides align to TRBD2. The V and J ends lost 0 bases and 6 bases, in that order; junction bases with no gene match: 7. The CDR3 is 16 amino acids. Germline assignment: CDR1 LGHDT and CDR2 YNNKEL (reference sequence).

For the CDR3, the DNA is TGCAGTGCTACGGGACTAACCGGGGGTTACAATGAGCAGTTCTTC. Amino acids: CSATGLTGGYNEQFF. The J gene is TRBJ2-1, the V gene TRBV20-1, with 7 bases identical to TRBD2. Germline loops: CDR1 DFQATT, CDR2 SNEGSKA (reference sequence). The trim removed 4 bases at V and 4 bases at J, leaving 10 bases unmatched. The CDR3 runs to 15 residues.